The present T cell receptor (beta chain) was sequenced within a study of cytomegalovirus exposure and HLA in healthy donors. General study results and limits: DRB1 showed the most TCR associations and HLA-C the fewest in a later analysis, as rates varied by HLA locus.

CDR3 length equals 15 residues. Per the germline V gene, CDR1 is ENHRY and CDR2 is SYGVKD. Deletions cut 2 bases from V and 5 bases from J, with 15 bases between. This PCR relied on a set of 60 Vbeta primers and 13 Jbeta primers. The table came from immunoSEQ multiplex PCR; TCRdb's copy has only in-frame clones and leaves some out. The profile shows 150,000 to 200,000 clones, approximately 83% of them singletons. A remark on this clone: The target antigen is unknown.

The chain combines TRBV10-3 with TRBJ1-2, with TRBD1 as a possible D gene (6 bases). The sample consisted of PBMCs. The clonotype comes from a male donor in good health and CMV-seronegative. The CDR3 DNA reads as TGTGCCATCAGTGAGGACGCTGACAGGAAGTATGGCTACACCTTC. It yields the protein CAISEDADRKYGYTF.